This T cell receptor beta chain came from a study of T cells in Graves' hyperthyroidism and ophthalmopathy. At the level of the study: Peripheral blood was collected at initial diagnosis, before any treatment. Study-level points and caveats: Ophthalmopathy and stable hyperthyroidism were told apart by a 13 V-J model. Blood held most thyroid clonotypes expanded above 0.001 frequency.

This CDR3 spans 17 amino acids. V was clipped by 0 bases and J by 3 bases; unmatched bases: 9. From germline, CDR1 is SGHRS and CDR2 YFSETQ. This clonotype occurred many times. The target antigen is unknown. Source material for PBMCs was over 7.5 ml fresh peripheral blood. Amplified TCR beta CDR3 regions derived from RNA transcripts. RT-PCR in the first round (using the HTBI primer set) targeted the TCR CDR3. TCRdb used MiXCR to reprocess the multiplex PCR reads, holding one entry per CDR3 protein. The sample comprises hundreds of thousands of distinct CDR3 sequences, about 17% of which are singletons, and about a sixth rests with the top ten.

The rearrangement uses TRBV5-1 and TRBJ2-5; 9 nucleotides align to TRBD2. Specimen: blood. The source of this sequence is a woman aged 45-60 years with Graves' hyperthyroidism that later progressed to Graves' ophthalmopathy. In nucleotides, the CDR3 is TGCGCCAGCAGCTTGGTTCGACAGCGGGGGGTTAAAGAGACCCAGTACTTC. Translation: CASSLVRQRGVKETQYF.